The 3 T cell receptor beta chains reported below all come from one sample, sequenced in a study of PD-L1 blockade in urothelial cancer. The assay was immunoSEQ multiplex PCR, and TCRdb's table has in-frame clones only and misses some. The data hold more than 75,000 clones, with 85% to 95% observed a single time. Sequences were derived from PBMCs, sampled around atezolizumab (anti-PD-L1) treatment. Receptors originate from a man aged 55 to 69 with urothelial cancer.

This clone showed up just once. This chain connects TRBV7-2 to TRBJ2-2; the match to TRBD2 covers 8 bases. Looked up from germline, CDR1 is SGHTA and CDR2 is FQGNSA. Trimming removed 6 bases from V and 7 bases from J; junction bases left unmatched: 7. This CDR3 is 14 amino acids long. CDR3 nucleotides: TGTGCCAGCAGAACGGGACTAGGGATCGGGGAGCTGTTTTTT. Protein sequence: CASRTGLGIGELFF.

This chain links TRBV7-3 with TRBJ2-1; tentatively, D is TRBD1 (6 bases). V lost 7 bases to trimming and J lost 9 bases, with 16 bases between them. The CDR3 is 13 amino acids. CDR1 and CDR2 from the germline V gene are SGHTA and FQGTGA. CDR3 in amino acids: CASTPGVGGEQFF. The DNA of the CDR3 is TGTGCCAGCACCCCAGGGGTGGGCGGTGAGCAGTTCTTC.

The gene calls are TRBV10-1 and TRBJ2-3, with a possible D match to TRBD1 (6 bases). V shed 0 bases and J shed 4 bases, with 11 bases lying between them. Germline V gene data show CDR1 as WNHNN and CDR2 as SYGVQD (reference sequence). This CDR3 region has 15 residues. CDR3 in amino acids: CASSESAGAADTQYF. The CDR3 bases are TGCGCCAGCAGTGAGTCCGCAGGGGCAGCAGATACGCAGTATTTT.